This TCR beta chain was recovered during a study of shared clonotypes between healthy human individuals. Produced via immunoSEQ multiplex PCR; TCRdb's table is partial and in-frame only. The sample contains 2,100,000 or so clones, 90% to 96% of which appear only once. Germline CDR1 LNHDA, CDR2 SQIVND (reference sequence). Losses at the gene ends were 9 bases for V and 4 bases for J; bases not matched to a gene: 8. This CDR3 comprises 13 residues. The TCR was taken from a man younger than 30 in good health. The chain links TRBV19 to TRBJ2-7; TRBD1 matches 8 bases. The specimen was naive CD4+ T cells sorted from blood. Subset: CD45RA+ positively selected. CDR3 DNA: TGTGCCAGCCTTGACAGGGGTACTTACGAGCAGTACTTC. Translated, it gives CASLDRGTYEQYF. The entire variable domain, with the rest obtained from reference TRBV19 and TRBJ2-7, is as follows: DGGITQSPKYLFRKEGQNVTLSCEQNLNHDAMYWYRQDPGQGLRLIYYSQIVNDFQKGDIAEGYSVSREKKESFPLTVTSAQKNPTAFYLCASLDRGTYEQYFGPGTRLTVT.